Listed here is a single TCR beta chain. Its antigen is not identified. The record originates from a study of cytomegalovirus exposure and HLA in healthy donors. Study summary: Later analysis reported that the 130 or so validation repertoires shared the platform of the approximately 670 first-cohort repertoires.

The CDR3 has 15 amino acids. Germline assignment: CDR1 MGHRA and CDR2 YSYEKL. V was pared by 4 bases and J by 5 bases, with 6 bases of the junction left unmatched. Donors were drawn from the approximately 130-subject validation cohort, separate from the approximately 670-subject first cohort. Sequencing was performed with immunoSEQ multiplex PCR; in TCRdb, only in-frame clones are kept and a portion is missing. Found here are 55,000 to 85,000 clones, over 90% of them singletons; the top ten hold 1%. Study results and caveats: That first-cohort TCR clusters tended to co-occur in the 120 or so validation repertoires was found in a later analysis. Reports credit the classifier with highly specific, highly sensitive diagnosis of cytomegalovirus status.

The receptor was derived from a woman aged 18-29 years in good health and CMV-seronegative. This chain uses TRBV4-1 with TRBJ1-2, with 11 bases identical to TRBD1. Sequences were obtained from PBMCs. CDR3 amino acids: CASSLGTGGGYGYTF. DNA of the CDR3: TGCGCCAGCAGCCTCGGGACAGGGGGGGGTTATGGCTACACCTTC.